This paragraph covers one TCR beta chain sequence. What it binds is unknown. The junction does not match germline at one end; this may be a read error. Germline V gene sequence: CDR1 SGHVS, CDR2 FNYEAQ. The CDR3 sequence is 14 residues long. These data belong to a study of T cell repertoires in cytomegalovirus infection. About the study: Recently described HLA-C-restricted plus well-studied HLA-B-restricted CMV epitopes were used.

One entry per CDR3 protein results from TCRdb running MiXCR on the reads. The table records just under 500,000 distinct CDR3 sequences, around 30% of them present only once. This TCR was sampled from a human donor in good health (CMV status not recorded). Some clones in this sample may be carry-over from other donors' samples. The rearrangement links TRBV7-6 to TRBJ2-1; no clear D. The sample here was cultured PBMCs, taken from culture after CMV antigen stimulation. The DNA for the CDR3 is TGTGCCAGCAGTTTGCCCCCTGATGGGCCTGCCGGGCTCTTC. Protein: CASSLPPDGPAGLF.